This T cell receptor beta chain was sequenced during a study of T cells in Graves' hyperthyroidism and ophthalmopathy. Ophthalmopathy patients all had a Clinical Activity Score of at least 3, a NOSPECS grade of at least 4 and disease under 3 months old. Patients having uncontrolled infection, another autoimmune disease, pregnancy or lactation were not included. PBMCs came from around 10 ml fresh peripheral blood. This clonotype showed up many times. What it recognizes is unknown. General study points: Appearing also in blood were most of the thyroid clonotypes expanded above 0.001.

This CDR3 contains 15 residues. V gave up 11 bases and J gave up 5 bases; unmatched junction bases: 15. CDR1 SNHLY and CDR2 FYNNEI come from the germline V gene. TCR beta CDR3 regions were amplified from RNA. First-round RT-PCR targeting the TCR CDR3 was performed with the HTBI primer set. TCRdb reprocessed the multiplex PCR reads via MiXCR and lists one record per CDR3 protein. The sample has 350,000 to 400,000 distinct CDR3 sequences, approximately 18% seen once. The clonotype comes from a man aged 18 to 29 with Graves' ophthalmopathy. The chain couples TRBV2 to TRBJ2-1, with 7 nucleotides matching TRBD2. The specimen was blood. The CDR3: CAGSTGTTSHNEQFF. For the CDR3, the DNA is TGTGCCGGATCGACCGGGACTACATCGCACAATGAGCAGTTCTTC.